This T cell receptor (beta chain) was obtained from a study of cytomegalovirus exposure and HLA in healthy donors. Overall study context: A later analysis reported the 100 to 150 validation repertoires used the same platform as the roughly 700 first-cohort repertoires.

As to this clone: The antigen remains unidentified.

TCRdb's copy holds only in-frame clones and misses some; the assay was immunoSEQ multiplex PCR. The sample yields approximately 65,000 clones, roughly 96% seen once. Separation from the roughly 670-subject first cohort characterized the roughly 130-subject validation cohort, to which the donors belonged. In germline, CDR1 is LNHDA, CDR2 SQIVND (reference sequence). The ends were cut back, 3 bases at V and 3 bases at J, with 13 bases in the middle. This CDR3 contains 15 residues. Study results and limitations: The classifier reportedly diagnosed cytomegalovirus status with high specificity and sensitivity. In the 120 validation repertoires, about 94% of cluster scores exceeded 0, per a later analysis.

The chain links TRBV19 to TRBJ2-3; perhaps TRBD2 as D (6 bases). Sequencing used PBMCs. This TCR was sampled from a man aged 18 to 30 in good health and CMV-seronegative. In nucleotides, the CDR3 is TGTGCCAGTAGTATCGACGGGAGAAGTACAGATACGCAGTATTTT. It translates to CASSIDGRSTDTQYF.